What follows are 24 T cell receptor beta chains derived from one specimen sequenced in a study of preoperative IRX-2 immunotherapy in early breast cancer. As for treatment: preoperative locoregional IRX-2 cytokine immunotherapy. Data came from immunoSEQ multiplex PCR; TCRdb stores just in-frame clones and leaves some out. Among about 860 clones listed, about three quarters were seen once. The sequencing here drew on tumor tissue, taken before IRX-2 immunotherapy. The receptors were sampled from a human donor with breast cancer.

CDR3 sequence: CAISNPSGSNQPQHF. As DNA, the CDR3 is TGTGCCATCTCGAACCCAAGTGGCAGCAATCAGCCCCAGCATTTT. This sequence joins TRBV6-8 and TRBJ1-5; the D is unclear. V lost 10 bases to trimming and J lost 1 base, with 17 bases between them. CDR3 length: 15 amino acids. Germline assignment: CDR1 MNHGY and CDR2 SAAAGT.

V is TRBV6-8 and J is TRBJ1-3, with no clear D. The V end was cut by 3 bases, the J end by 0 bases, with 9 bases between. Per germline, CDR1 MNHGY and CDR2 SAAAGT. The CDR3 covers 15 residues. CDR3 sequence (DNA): TGTGCCAGCAGTTATCACAGTAGCTCTGGAAACACCATATATTTT. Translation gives CASSYHSSSGNTIYF.

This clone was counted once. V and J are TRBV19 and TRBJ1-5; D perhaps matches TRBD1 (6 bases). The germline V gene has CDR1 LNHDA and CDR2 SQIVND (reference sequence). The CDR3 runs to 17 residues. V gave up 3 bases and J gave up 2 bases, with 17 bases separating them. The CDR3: CASSIQGTRTGNQPQHF. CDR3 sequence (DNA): TGTGCCAGTAGTATCCAAGGGACAAGGACGGGCAATCAGCCCCAGCATTTT.

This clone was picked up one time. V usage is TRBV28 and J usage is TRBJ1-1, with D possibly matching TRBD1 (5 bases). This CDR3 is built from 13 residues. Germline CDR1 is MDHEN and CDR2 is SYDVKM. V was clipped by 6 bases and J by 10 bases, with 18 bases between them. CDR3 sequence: CASRKTGAPRAFF. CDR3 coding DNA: TGTGCCAGCAGGAAAACAGGAGCCCCGCGAGCTTTCTTT.

The CDR3 nucleotides are TGTGCCAGCAGTCGCCGGTCGGGAGTACCGGCCAGCTCCTATAATTCACCCCTCCACTTT. Amino acid sequence: CASSRRSGVPASSYNSPLHF. This chain connects TRBV6-8 to TRBJ1-6; D is ambiguous. This CDR3 has 20 residues. The germline V gene has CDR1 MNHGY and CDR2 SAAAGT. The germline V and J ends were trimmed by 5 bases and 0 bases, with 23 bases remaining between them.

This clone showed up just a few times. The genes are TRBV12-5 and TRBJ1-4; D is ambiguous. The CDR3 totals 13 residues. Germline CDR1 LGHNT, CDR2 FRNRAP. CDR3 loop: CASAKGRARQLFF. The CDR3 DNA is TGTGCCAGCGCCAAGGGTCGCGCCAGACAACTGTTTTTT.

This chain's CDR3 is CASRRDTEAFF. CDR3 coding DNA: TGTGCCAGTAGACGGGACACTGAAGCTTTCTTT. This chain links TRBV19 with TRBJ1-1; no firm D call. Trimming took off 6 bases at V and 3 bases at J, with 5 bases between the two ends. Per the germline V gene, CDR1 is LNHDA and CDR2 is SQIVND (reference sequence). This CDR3 has 11 amino acids.

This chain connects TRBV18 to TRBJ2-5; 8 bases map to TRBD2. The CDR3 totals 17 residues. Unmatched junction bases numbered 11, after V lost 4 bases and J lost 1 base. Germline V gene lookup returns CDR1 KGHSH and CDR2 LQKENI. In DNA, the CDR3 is TGTGCCAGCTCACGTCCAGCGGGGGCCCGGCCCCAAGAGACCCAGTACTTC. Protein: CASSRPAGARPQETQYF.

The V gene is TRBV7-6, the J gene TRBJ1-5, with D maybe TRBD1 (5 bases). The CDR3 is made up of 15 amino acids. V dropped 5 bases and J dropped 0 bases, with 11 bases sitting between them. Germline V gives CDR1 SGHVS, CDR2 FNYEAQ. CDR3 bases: TGTGCCAGCAGCGCCGCGGGGGGTAGCAATCAGCCCCAGCATTTT. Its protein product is CASSAAGGSNQPQHF.

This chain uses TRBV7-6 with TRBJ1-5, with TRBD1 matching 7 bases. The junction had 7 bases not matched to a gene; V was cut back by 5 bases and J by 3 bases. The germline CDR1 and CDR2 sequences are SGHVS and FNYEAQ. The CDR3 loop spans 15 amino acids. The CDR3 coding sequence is TGTGCCAGCAGCCCACCGGGACAGCTCAATCAGCCCCAGCATTTT. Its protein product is CASSPPGQLNQPQHF.

The CDR3 protein is CASSPRDRSLGGEKLFF. The CDR3 DNA sequence: TGTGCCAGCAGCCCCCGGGACAGGTCCCTTGGGGGAGAAAAACTGTTTTTT. The J gene is TRBJ1-4, the V gene TRBV6-8; 8 nucleotides align to TRBD1. The CDR3 length is 17 residues. The junction had 17 bases not matched to a gene; V was cut back by 6 bases and J by 8 bases. Germline-derived CDR1 and CDR2 are MNHGY and SAAAGT.

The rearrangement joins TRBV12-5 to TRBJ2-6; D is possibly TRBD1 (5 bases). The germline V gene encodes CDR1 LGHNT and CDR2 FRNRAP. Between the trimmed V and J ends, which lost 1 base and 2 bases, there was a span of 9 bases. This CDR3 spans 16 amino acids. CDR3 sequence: CASGLDTGPGANVLTF. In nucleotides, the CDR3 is TGTGCTAGTGGTTTGGACACAGGTCCTGGGGCCAACGTCCTGACTTTC.

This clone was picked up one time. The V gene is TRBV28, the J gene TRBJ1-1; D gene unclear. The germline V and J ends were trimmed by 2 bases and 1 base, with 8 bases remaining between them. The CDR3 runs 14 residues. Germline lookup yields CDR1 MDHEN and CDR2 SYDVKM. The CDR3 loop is CASSLQPKNTEAFF. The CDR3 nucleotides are TGTGCCAGCAGTTTACAGCCGAAGAACACTGAAGCTTTCTTT.

CDR3 sequence reads: CASSSLGQGPGNTIYF. In DNA form, the CDR3 reads TGTGCCAGCAGTTCCCTAGGACAGGGACCTGGAAACACCATATATTTT. The rearrangement joins TRBV11-3 to TRBJ1-3; 8 bases fit TRBD1. After removal of 6 bases from V and 2 bases from J, the junction contained 9 bases not matched to a gene. This CDR3 has 16 residues. Germline assignment: CDR1 SGHNT and CDR2 YENEEA.

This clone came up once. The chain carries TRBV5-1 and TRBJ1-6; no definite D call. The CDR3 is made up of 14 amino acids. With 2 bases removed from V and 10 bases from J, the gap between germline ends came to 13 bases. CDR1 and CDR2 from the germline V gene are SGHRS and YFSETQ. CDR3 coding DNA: TGCGCCAGCAGCTTAGAAGGTGAGAACTCACCCCTCCACTTT. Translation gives CASSLEGENSPLHF.

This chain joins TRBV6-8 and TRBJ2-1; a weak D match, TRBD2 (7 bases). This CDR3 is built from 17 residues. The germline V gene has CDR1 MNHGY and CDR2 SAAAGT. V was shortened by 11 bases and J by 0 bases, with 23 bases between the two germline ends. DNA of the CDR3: TGTGCCTCCAGGAGGGGGGGGGCCACCCGCTCCTACAATGAGCAGTTCTTC. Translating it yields CASRRGGATRSYNEQFF.

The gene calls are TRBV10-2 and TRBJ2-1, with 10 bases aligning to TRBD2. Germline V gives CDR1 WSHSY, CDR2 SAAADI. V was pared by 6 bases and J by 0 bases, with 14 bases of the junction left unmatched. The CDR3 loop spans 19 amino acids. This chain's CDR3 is CASSPGLAGAWSSYNEQFF. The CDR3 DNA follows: TGCGCCAGCAGCCCCGGGCTAGCGGGGGCCTGGAGCTCCTACAATGAGCAGTTCTTC.

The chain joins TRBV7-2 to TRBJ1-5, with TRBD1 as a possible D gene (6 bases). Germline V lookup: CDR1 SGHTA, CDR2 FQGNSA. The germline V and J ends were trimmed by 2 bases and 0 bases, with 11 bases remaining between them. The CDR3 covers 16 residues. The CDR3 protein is CASSLSGANSNQPQHF. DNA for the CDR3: TGTGCCAGCAGCTTATCAGGGGCAAATAGCAATCAGCCCCAGCATTTT. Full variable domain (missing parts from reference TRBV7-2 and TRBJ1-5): GAGVSQSPSNKVTEKGKDVELRCDPISGHTALYWYRQSLGQGLEFLIYFQGNSAPDKSGLPSDRFSAERTGGSVSTLTIQRTQQEDSAVYLCASSLSGANSNQPQHFGDGTRLSIL.

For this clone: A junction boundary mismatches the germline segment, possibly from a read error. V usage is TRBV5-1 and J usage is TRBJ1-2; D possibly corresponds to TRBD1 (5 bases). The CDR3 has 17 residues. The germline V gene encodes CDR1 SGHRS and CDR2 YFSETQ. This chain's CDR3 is CASRLGAIGLVNYGYTF. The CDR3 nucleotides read TGCGCCAGCCGCTTAGGGGCTATAGGGTTGGTTAACTATGGCTACACCTTC.

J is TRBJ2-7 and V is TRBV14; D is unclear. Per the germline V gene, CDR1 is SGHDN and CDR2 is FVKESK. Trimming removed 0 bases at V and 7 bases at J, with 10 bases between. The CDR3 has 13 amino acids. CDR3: CASSQDQWWEQYF. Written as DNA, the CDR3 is TGTGCCAGCAGCCAAGATCAGTGGTGGGAGCAGTACTTC.

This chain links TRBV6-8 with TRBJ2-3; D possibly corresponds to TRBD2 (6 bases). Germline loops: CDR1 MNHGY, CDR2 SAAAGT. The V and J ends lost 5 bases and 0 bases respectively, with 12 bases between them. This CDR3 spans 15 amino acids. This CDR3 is CASSDGGGSTDTQYF. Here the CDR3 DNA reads TGTGCCAGCAGTGACGGTGGAGGGAGCACAGATACGCAGTATTTT.

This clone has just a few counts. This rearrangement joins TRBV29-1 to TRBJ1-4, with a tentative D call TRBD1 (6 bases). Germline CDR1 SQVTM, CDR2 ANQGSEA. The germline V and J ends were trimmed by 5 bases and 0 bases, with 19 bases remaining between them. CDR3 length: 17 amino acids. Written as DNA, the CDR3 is TGCAGCGTTTCCGGGACAACAAGGGGTTCAACTAATGAAAAACTGTTTTTT. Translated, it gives CSVSGTTRGSTNEKLFF.

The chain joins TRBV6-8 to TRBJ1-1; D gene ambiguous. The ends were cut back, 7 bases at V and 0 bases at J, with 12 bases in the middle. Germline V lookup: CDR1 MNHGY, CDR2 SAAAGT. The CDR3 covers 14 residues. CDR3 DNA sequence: TGTGCCAGCATAATGACCGACTTGAACACTGAAGCTTTCTTT. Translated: CASIMTDLNTEAFF.

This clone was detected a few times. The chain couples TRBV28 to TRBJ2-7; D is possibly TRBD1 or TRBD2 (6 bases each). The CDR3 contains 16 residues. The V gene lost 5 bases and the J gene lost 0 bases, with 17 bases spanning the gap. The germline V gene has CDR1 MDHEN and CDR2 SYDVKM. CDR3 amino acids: CASSPLGGLRSYEQYF. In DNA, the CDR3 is TGTGCCAGCAGTCCCCTTGGGGGGCTTCGCTCCTACGAGCAGTACTTC. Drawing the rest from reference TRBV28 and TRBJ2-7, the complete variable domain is DVKVTQSSRYLVKRTGEKVFLECVQDMDHENMFWYRQDPGLGLRLIYFSYDVKMKEKGDIPEGYSVSREKKERFSLILESASTNQTSMYLCASSPLGGLRSYEQYFGPGTRLTVT.